The clone carrying this T cell receptor beta chain has only one observation. Its antigen is currently unknown. The sample comes from a study of shared clonotypes between healthy human individuals. About the study: Donors had three CD4 naive, three CD4 memory, two CD8 naive and one CD8 memory plate apiece. Broader study findings: Few donors restricted represented genetic and exposure-history diversity. Sorted-subset samples were not fully sequenced, rarefaction indicated.

Each replicate PCR on the sorted subsets used roughly 190 ng DNA (about 30,000 T cell genomes). Sequencing used immunoSEQ multiplex PCR; TCRdb keeps in-frame clones, though not all of them. This sample has 2.5 million or so clones, with 90% to 95% found just once. This sequence was found in a young man in good health. Material for sequencing was naive CD4+ T cells sorted from blood. Subset indicated: CD45RA+ positively selected.

CDR3 protein: CAISGGGQPSTDTQYF. CDR3 coding DNA: TGTGCCATCAGTGGGGGGGGACAGCCAAGCACAGATACGCAGTATTTT. The J gene is TRBJ2-3, the V gene TRBV10-3; TRBD1 or TRBD2 may be the D gene (7 bases each). V lost 4 bases and J 0 bases, leaving 14 bases between the germline ends. This CDR3 has 16 amino acids. CDR1 is ENHRY, CDR2 SYGVKD, per germline.